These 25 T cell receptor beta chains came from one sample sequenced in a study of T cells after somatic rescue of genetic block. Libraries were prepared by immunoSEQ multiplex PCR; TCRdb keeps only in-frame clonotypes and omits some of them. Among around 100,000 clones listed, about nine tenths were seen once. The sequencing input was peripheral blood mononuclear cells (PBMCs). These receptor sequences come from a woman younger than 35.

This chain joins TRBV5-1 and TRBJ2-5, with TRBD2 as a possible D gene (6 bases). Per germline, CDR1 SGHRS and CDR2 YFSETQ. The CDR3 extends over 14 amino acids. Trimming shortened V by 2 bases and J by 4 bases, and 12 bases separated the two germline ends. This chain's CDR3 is CASSFGGRGETQYF. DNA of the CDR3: TGCGCCAGCAGCTTCGGGGGACGGGGAGAGACCCAGTACTTC.

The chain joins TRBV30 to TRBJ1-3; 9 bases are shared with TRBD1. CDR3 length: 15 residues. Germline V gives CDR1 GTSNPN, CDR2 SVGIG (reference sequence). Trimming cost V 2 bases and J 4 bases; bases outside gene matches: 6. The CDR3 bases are TGTGCCTGGAGTCGACCCGGGACAGGGGGAAACACCATATATTTT. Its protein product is CAWSRPGTGGNTIYF.

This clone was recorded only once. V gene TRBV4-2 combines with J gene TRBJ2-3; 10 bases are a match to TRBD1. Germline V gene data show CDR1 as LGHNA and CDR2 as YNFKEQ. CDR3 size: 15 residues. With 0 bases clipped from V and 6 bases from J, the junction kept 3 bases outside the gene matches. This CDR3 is CASSQDGTGEDTQYF. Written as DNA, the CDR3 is TGTGCCAGCAGCCAAGATGGGACAGGGGAGGATACGCAGTATTTT.

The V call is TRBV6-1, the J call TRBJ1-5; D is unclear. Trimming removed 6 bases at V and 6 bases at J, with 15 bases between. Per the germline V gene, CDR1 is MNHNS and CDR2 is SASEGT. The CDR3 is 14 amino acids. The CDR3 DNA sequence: TGTGCCAGCAGGCCAGCTTCCCTTAGTCAGCCCCAGCATTTT. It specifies CASRPASLSQPQHF.

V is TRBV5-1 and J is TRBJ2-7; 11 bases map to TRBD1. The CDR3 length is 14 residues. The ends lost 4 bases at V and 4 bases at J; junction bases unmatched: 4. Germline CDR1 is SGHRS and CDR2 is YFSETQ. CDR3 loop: CASSGQGAGYEQYF. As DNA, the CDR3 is TGCGCCAGCAGCGGACAGGGGGCTGGATACGAGCAGTACTTC.

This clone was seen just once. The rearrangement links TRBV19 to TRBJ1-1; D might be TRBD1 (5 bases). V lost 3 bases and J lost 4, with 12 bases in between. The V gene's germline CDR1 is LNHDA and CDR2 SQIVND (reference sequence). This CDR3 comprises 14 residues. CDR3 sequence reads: CASSMGDPRTEAFF. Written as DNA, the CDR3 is TGTGCCAGTAGTATGGGGGATCCGCGCACTGAAGCTTTCTTT. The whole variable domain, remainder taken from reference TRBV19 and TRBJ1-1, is DGGITQSPKYLFRKEGQNVTLSCEQNLNHDAMYWYRQDPGQGLRLIYYSQIVNDFQKGDIAEGYSVSREKKESFPLTVTSAQKNPTAFYLCASSMGDPRTEAFFGQGTRLTVV.

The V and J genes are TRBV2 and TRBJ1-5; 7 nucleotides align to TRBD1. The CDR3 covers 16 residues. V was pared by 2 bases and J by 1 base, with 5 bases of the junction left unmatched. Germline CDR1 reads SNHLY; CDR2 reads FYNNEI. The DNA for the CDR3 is TGTGCCAGCAGTGAATTCGGGGACAGCAGCAATCAGCCCCAGCATTTT. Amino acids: CASSEFGDSSNQPQHF.

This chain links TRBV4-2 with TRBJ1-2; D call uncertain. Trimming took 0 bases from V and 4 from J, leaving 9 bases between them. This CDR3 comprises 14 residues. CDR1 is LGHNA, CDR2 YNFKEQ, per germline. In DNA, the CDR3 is TGTGCCAGCAGCCAAGATCGGGCAGTCTATGGCTACACCTTC. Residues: CASSQDRAVYGYTF.

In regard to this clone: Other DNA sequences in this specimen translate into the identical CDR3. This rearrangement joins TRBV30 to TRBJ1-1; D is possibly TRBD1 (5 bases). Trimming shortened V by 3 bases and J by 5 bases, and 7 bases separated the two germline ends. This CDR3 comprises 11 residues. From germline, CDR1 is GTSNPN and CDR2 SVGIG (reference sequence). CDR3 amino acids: CAWRRGTEAFF. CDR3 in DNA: TGTGCCTGGAGAAGGGGAACTGAAGCTTTCTTT.

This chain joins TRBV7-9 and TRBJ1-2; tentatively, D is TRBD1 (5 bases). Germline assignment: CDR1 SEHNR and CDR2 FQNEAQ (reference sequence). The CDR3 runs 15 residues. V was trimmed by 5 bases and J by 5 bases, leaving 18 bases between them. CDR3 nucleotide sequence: TGTGCCAGCAGCCCAGGAGGGGAGGAGGGGTATGGCTACACCTTC. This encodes CASSPGGEEGYGYTF.

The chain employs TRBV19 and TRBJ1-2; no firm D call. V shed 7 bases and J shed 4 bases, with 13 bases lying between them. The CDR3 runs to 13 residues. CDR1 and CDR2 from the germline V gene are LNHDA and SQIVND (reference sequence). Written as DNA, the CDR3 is TGTGCCAGTAAGGTACCGGCGAGCTATGGCTACACCTTC. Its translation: CASKVPASYGYTF. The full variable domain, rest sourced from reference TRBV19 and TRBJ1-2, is DGGITQSPKYLFRKEGQNVTLSCEQNLNHDAMYWYRQDPGQGLRLIYYSQIVNDFQKGDIAEGYSVSREKKESFPLTVTSAQKNPTAFYLCASKVPASYGYTFGSGTRLTVV.

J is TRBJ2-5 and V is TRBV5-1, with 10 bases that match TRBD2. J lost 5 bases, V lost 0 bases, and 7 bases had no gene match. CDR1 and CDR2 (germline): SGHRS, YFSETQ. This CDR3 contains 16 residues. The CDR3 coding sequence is TGCGCCAGCAGCTTGGGGCTAGCGGGGGTGGAGGAGACCCAGTACTTC. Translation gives CASSLGLAGVEETQYF.

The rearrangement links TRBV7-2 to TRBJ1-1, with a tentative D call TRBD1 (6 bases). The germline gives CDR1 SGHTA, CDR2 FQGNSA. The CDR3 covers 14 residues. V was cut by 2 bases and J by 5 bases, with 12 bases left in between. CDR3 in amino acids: CASSLSRGRTEAFF. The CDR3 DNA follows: TGTGCCAGCAGCTTATCAAGGGGGAGGACTGAAGCTTTCTTT.

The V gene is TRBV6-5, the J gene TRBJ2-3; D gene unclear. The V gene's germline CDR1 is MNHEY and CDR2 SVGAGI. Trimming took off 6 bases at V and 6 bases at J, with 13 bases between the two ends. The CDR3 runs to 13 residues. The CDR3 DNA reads TGTGCCAGCAGCGAGACCTTCGCGGATACGCAGTATTTT. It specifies CASSETFADTQYF.

The CDR3 is CASSPGTGGRETQYF. The DNA for the CDR3 is TGTGCCAGCTCCCCCGGGACAGGGGGCAGGGAGACCCAGTACTTC. V gene TRBV18 combines with J gene TRBJ2-5; 12 nucleotides align to TRBD1. The CDR3 has 15 amino acids. CDR1 is KGHSH and CDR2 is LQKENI in the germline V gene. The ends lost 6 bases at V and 5 bases at J; junction bases unmatched: 7.

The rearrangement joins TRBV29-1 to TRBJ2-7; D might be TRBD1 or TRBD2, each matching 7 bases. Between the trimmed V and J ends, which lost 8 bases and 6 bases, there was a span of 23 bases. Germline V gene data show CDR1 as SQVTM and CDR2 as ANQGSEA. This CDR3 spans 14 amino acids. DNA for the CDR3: TGCAGCACCCGACAGGGAGGGTCGAGAGGCGAGCAGTACTTC. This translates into CSTRQGGSRGEQYF.

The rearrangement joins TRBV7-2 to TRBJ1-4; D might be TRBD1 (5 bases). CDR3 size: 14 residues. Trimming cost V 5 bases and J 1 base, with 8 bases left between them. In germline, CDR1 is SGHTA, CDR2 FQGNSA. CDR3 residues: CASSPGGTNEKLFF. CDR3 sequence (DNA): TGTGCCAGCAGCCCGGGGGGAACTAATGAAAAACTGTTTTTT.

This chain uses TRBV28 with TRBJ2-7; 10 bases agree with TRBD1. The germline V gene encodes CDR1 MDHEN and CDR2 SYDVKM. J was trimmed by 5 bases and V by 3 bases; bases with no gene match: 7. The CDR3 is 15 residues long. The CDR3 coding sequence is TGTGCCAGCAGTTTCCCGACAGGGGGCAAGGACGAGCAGTACTTC. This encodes CASSFPTGGKDEQYF.

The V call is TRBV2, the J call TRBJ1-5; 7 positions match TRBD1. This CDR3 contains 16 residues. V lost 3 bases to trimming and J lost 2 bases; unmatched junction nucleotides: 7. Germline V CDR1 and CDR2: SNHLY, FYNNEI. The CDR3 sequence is CASSDAGGFGNQPQHF. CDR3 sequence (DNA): TGTGCCAGCAGTGACGCAGGGGGGTTCGGCAATCAGCCCCAGCATTTT.

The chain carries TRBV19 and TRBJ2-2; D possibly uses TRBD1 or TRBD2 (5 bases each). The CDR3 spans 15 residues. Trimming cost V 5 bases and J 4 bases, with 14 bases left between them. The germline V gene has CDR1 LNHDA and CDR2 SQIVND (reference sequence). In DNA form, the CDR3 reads TGTGCCAGTAGTCCGCCGGGACCGAGCACCGGGGAGCTGTTTTTT. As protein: CASSPPGPSTGELFF.

The CDR3 bases are TGTGCCAGCAGCCCTCCATGTGAGGCTTTGGTTTCACCCCTCCACTTT. Protein product: CASSPPCEALVSPLHF. The chain employs TRBV7-3 and TRBJ1-6, with D unresolved. Germline CDR1 SGHTA, CDR2 FQGTGA. The CDR3 length is 16 residues. V was shortened by 5 bases and J by 9 bases, with 20 bases between the two germline ends. The full variable domain, its missing parts supplied by reference TRBV7-3 and TRBJ1-6, is GAGVSQTPSNKVTEKGKYVELRCDPISGHTALYWYRQSLGQGPEFLIYFQGTGAADDSGLPNDRFFAVRPEGSVSTLKIQRTERGDSAVYLCASSPPCEALVSPLHFGNGTRLTVT.

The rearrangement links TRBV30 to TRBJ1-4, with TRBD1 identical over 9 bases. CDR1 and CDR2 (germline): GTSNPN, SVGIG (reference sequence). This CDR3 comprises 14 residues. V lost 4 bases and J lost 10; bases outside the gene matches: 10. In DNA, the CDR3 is TGTGCCTGGATGACCGGGACAGGGTCCCGAAAACTGTTTTTT. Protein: CAWMTGTGSRKLFF.

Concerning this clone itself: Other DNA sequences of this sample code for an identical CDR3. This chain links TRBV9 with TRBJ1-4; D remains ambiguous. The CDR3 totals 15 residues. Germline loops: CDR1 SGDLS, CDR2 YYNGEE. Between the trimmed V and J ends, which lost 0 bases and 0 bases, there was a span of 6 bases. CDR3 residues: CASSVGGSTNEKLFF. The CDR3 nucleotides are TGTGCCAGCAGCGTAGGTGGGTCAACTAATGAAAAACTGTTTTTT.

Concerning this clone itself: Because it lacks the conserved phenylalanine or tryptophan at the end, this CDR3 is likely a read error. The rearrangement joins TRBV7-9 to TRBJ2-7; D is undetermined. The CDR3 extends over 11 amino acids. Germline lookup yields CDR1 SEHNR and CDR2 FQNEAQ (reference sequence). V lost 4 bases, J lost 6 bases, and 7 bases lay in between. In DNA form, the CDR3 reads TGTGCCAGCAGCTCTACGGGCGAGCAGTACCTC. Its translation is CASSSTGEQYL.

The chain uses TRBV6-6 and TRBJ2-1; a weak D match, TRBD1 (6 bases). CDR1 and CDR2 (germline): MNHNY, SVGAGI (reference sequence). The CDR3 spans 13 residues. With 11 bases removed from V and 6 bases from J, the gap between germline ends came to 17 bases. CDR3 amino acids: CAGARGTGNEQFF. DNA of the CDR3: TGTGCCGGGGCGAGGGGGACGGGCAATGAGCAGTTCTTC.